The T cell receptor beta chain described here comes from a study of Graves' ophthalmopathy and Graves' hyperthyroidism. This CDR3 region has 16 residues. The germline V gene has CDR1 SGDLS and CDR2 YYNGEE. V lost 3 bases and J lost 2; bases outside the gene matches: 9. Hyperthyroidism qualified as stable when ophthalmopathy did not develop within 18 months of follow-up. Someone took the PBMCs out of less than 11 ml of fresh peripheral blood. Amplifying from RNA transcripts, the study obtained TCR beta CDR3 regions. HTBI primers served in a first-round RT-PCR, which a second-round multiplex PCR followed. MiXCR, run by TCRdb on the multiplex PCR reads, gives a single entry per CDR3 protein. The data contain hundreds of thousands of distinct CDR3 sequences, approximately 21% of them singletons.

The chain couples TRBV9 to TRBJ2-7; 9 positions agree with TRBD1. Sequenced sample: peripheral blood. The TCR comes from a woman between 18 and 30 years old with stable Graves' hyperthyroidism. Some clones in this sample may be carry-over from other donors' samples. The CDR3 loop reads CASSATSGTGTYEQYF. CDR3 sequence (DNA): TGTGCCAGCAGCGCTACTTCCGGGACAGGGACCTACGAGCAGTACTTC.